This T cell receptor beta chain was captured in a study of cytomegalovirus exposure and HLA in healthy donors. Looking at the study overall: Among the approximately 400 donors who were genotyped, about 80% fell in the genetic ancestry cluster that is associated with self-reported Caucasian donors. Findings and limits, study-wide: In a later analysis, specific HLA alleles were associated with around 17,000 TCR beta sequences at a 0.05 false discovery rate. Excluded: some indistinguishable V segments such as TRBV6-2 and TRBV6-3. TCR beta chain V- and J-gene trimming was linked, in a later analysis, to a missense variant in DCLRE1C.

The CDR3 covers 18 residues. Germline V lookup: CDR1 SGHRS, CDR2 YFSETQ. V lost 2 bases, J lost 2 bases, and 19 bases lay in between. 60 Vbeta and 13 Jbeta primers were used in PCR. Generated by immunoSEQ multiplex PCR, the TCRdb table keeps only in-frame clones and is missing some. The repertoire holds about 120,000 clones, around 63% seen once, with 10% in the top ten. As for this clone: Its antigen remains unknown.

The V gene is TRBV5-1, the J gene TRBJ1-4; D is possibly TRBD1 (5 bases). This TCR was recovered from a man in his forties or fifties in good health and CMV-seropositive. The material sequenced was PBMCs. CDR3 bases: TGCGCCAGCAGCTTAAGCTGGGGCACCGGGGGTACTAATGAAAAACTGTTTTTT. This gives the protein CASSLSWGTGGTNEKLFF.